What follows are 27 T cell receptor beta chains derived from one specimen sequenced in a study of cytomegalovirus exposure and HLA in healthy donors. Use of 60 Vbeta and 13 Jbeta primers characterized the PCR. The repertoire was sequenced with immunoSEQ multiplex PCR; TCRdb's copy has only in-frame clones and lacks some. This table holds 170,000 or so clones, just under 80% found once. The specimen was PBMCs. The receptors were gathered from a woman aged 45-60 years in good health and CMV-seropositive.

V gene TRBV7-2 combines with J gene TRBJ1-4; TRBD1 matches at 9 bases. Trimming cost V 7 bases and J 5 bases; bases outside gene matches: 2. CDR1 and CDR2 from the germline V gene are SGHTA and FQGNSA. CDR3 length: 13 amino acids. The CDR3 DNA sequence: TGTGCCAGCACCGGACAGGGGAATGAAAAACTGTTTTTT. Residues: CASTGQGNEKLFF.

The chain uses TRBV10-3 and TRBJ1-1, with D possibly matching TRBD1 (5 bases). This CDR3 is built from 13 residues. V was clipped by 5 bases and J by 1 base, with 8 bases between them. Germline values: CDR1 ENHRY, CDR2 SYGVKD. In DNA, the CDR3 is TGTGCCATCAGTACGACAGAGAACACTGAAGCTTTCTTT. Protein: CAISTTENTEAFF.

V usage is TRBV10-3 and J usage is TRBJ1-3; D ambiguous. Trimming pared 0 bases from V and 4 bases from J, leaving 10 bases between. The CDR3 consists of 15 residues. Germline V gene data show CDR1 as ENHRY and CDR2 as SYGVKD. CDR3 nucleotides: TGTGCCATCAGTGAGTCGTCGACAACCGGAAACACCATATATTTT. Its protein is CAISESSTTGNTIYF.

The rearrangement joins TRBV11-2 to TRBJ1-4, with D uncertain. The CDR3 is 14 amino acids. Germline V gene data show CDR1 as SGHAT and CDR2 as FQNNGV. V lost 1 base, J lost 3 bases, and 6 bases lay in between. The CDR3 loop reads CASSLGGPNEKLFF. CDR3 bases: TGTGCCAGCAGCTTAGGCGGGCCTAATGAAAAACTGTTTTTT. Full variable domain (remainder filled in from reference TRBV11-2 and TRBJ1-4): EAGVAQSPRYKIIEKRQSVAFWCNPISGHATLYWYQQILGQGPKLLIQFQNNGVVDDSQLPKDRFSAERLKGVDSTLKIQPAKLEDSAVYLCASSLGGPNEKLFFGSGTQLSVL.

The chain recombines TRBV30 with TRBJ2-3; 11 bases line up with TRBD2. Germline loops: CDR1 GTSNPN, CDR2 SVGIG (reference sequence). The junction had 5 bases not matched to a gene; V was cut back by 2 bases and J by 4 bases. The CDR3 extends over 15 amino acids. The CDR3 loop reads CAWSSKGLAADTQYF. The CDR3 nucleotides are TGTGCCTGGAGTTCAAAGGGACTAGCGGCAGATACGCAGTATTTT.

This clone was counted between two and nine times. The rearrangement uses TRBV10-3 and TRBJ2-1; D perhaps matches TRBD2 (5 bases). This CDR3 is 16 amino acids long. Trimming removed 4 bases from V and 3 bases from J, with 16 bases in between. CDR1 and CDR2 from the germline V gene are ENHRY and SYGVKD. Here the CDR3 DNA reads TGTGCCATCAGTGGGAAACTAGGGTCGATCTACAATGAGCAGTTCTTC. It encodes CAISGKLGSIYNEQFF.

This clone was detected only once. The chain links TRBV2 to TRBJ1-2; 7 bases line up with TRBD1. J was trimmed by 5 bases and V by 6 bases; bases with no gene match: 9. Germline CDR1 reads SNHLY; CDR2 reads FYNNEI. The CDR3 is 14 amino acids. CDR3 coding DNA: TGTGCCAGCAGGATAACAGGGGCGCGGTATGGCTACACCTTC. This encodes CASRITGARYGYTF.

The V call is TRBV7-2, the J call TRBJ2-7; 7 bases align to TRBD1. CDR1 and CDR2 (germline): SGHTA, FQGNSA. CDR3 length: 13 residues. The ends lost 5 bases at V and 6 bases at J; junction bases unmatched: 7. CDR3 residues: CASSPLGGGEQYF. The DNA of the CDR3 is TGTGCCAGCAGCCCGTTAGGGGGCGGCGAGCAGTACTTC.

V usage is TRBV15 and J usage is TRBJ1-5; D gene unclear. Germline CDR1 is LNHNV and CDR2 is YYDKDF (reference sequence). V was shortened by 2 bases and J by 0 bases, with 11 bases between the two germline ends. The CDR3 length is 16 residues. The CDR3 region is CATSRTTGSSNQPQHF. CDR3 nucleotides: TGTGCCACCAGCAGAACTACCGGCAGTAGCAATCAGCCCCAGCATTTT.

This clone has only a few counts. The chain has TRBV7-2 and TRBJ2-1, with D tentatively TRBD2 (6 bases). V was cut by 2 bases and J by 4 bases, with 15 bases left in between. The CDR3 spans 16 residues. Germline lookup yields CDR1 SGHTA and CDR2 FQGNSA. In DNA, the CDR3 is TGTGCCAGCAGCTTAAGGTTCCAGGCGGGATACAATGAGCAGTTCTTC. It is translated as CASSLRFQAGYNEQFF.

This chain links TRBV9 with TRBJ2-2; weak D call: TRBD1 (5 bases). Germline CDR1 is SGDLS and CDR2 is YYNGEE. CDR3 length: 16 residues. Deletions cut 0 bases from V and 5 bases from J, with 14 bases between. The CDR3 protein is CASSVGNRLGTGELFF. In DNA form, the CDR3 reads TGTGCCAGCAGCGTAGGGAACAGGTTGGGGACCGGGGAGCTGTTTTTT.

This clone came up once. The chain links TRBV4-3 to TRBJ2-7, with TRBD2 matching 8 bases. The germline gives CDR1 LGHNA, CDR2 YSLEER. This CDR3 has 17 amino acids. V lost 0 bases, J lost 4 bases, and 11 bases stayed unmatched. The CDR3 sequence: CASSQDWITSGGYEQYF. CDR3 nucleotides: TGCGCCAGCAGCCAAGATTGGATTACCAGCGGGGGTTACGAGCAGTACTTC.

The V gene is TRBV18, the J gene TRBJ2-7, with TRBD2 matching 14 bases. CDR3 length: 16 residues. The junction had 6 bases not matched to a gene; V was cut back by 2 bases and J by 6 bases. Germline V gene data show CDR1 as KGHSH and CDR2 as LQKENI. The DNA of the CDR3 is TGTGCCAGCTCACCAGTTTTCGGGACTAGCGGGGGCGAGCAGTACTTC. As protein: CASSPVFGTSGGEQYF.

V usage is TRBV6-5 and J usage is TRBJ2-7; no definite D call. V shed 2 bases and J shed 2 bases, with 13 bases lying between them. The CDR3 covers 15 residues. Germline loops: CDR1 MNHEY, CDR2 SVGAGI. Written as DNA, the CDR3 is TGTGCCAGCAGTTACGGAGTAGCTCAAGCCTACGAGCAGTACTTC. Translated: CASSYGVAQAYEQYF.

The chain combines TRBV6-1 with TRBJ1-6; tentatively, D is TRBD1 (5 bases). Germline lookup yields CDR1 MNHNS and CDR2 SASEGT. The V and J ends lost 6 bases and 2 bases respectively, with 8 bases between them. The CDR3 covers 14 residues. The CDR3 protein is CASSQGTYNSPLHF. As DNA, the CDR3 is TGTGCCAGCAGCCAGGGAACCTATAATTCACCCCTCCACTTT.

The CDR3, as DNA: TGTGCCAGCAGCTTTGATGGCAACAGCGAGCAGTACTTC. Protein sequence: CASSFDGNSEQYF. This chain joins TRBV7-3 and TRBJ2-7; no clear D. Looked up from germline, CDR1 is SGHTA and CDR2 is FQGTGA. The CDR3 has 13 residues. Trimming pared 3 bases from V and 6 bases from J, leaving 12 bases between.

This chain connects TRBV28 to TRBJ1-3, with D unresolved. The germline CDR1 and CDR2 sequences are MDHEN and SYDVKM. V was trimmed by 2 bases and J by 0 bases, leaving 8 bases between them. CDR3 size: 15 residues. The CDR3 region is CASSLTQVSGNTIYF. The CDR3 bases are TGTGCCAGCAGTTTAACGCAGGTCTCTGGAAACACCATATATTTT.

This clone was found a few times. J is TRBJ2-7 and V is TRBV6-6; tentatively, D is TRBD1 (6 bases). Germline loops: CDR1 MNHNY, CDR2 SVGAGI (reference sequence). The CDR3 extends over 15 amino acids. Deletions cut 5 bases from V and 1 base from J, with 15 bases between. CDR3 coding DNA: TGTGCCAGCAGTCAGGCCGGGACAAAATCCTACGAGCAGTACTTC. Protein product: CASSQAGTKSYEQYF.

This clone was observed a handful of times. The rearrangement uses TRBV7-2 and TRBJ1-1, with a weak D call TRBD1 (5 bases). CDR1 is SGHTA, CDR2 FQGNSA, per germline. Trimming cost V 5 bases and J 5 bases, with 15 bases left between them. This CDR3 has 14 residues. The CDR3 DNA is TGTGCCAGCAGCATTAGTCCAGGGAGGACTGAAGCTTTCTTT. This gives the protein CASSISPGRTEAFF.

The chain employs TRBV27 and TRBJ1-6; a weak D match, TRBD1 (6 bases). The CDR3 length is 15 residues. Per the germline V gene, CDR1 is MNHEY and CDR2 is SMNVEV (reference sequence). V was pared by 6 bases and J by 5 bases, with 14 bases between. The CDR3 coding sequence is TGTGCCAGCAGCTTCAGGAGGACAGATAATTCACCCCTCCACTTT. It encodes CASSFRRTDNSPLHF.

The chain joins TRBV6-1 to TRBJ1-6, with 9 bases matching TRBD1. This CDR3 comprises 13 residues. V shed 9 bases, J shed 10 bases, and the junction held 7 bases outside the gene matches. Germline V lookup: CDR1 MNHNS, CDR2 SASEGT. The CDR3 DNA reads TGTGCCAGTGAGACAGGGGGACGATCACCCCTCCACTTT. Translation: CASETGGRSPLHF.

This sequence joins TRBV7-2 and TRBJ1-5, with TRBD1 as a possible D gene (5 bases). The germline V gene has CDR1 SGHTA and CDR2 FQGNSA. The length of the CDR3 is 15 residues. Trimming took off 4 bases at V and 7 bases at J, with 17 bases between the two ends. The CDR3 reads CASSSTPGLGQPQHF. CDR3 coding DNA: TGTGCCAGCAGCTCTACCCCAGGGTTAGGGCAGCCCCAGCATTTT.

V gene TRBV7-3 combines with J gene TRBJ2-7, with D possibly matching TRBD1 (8 bases). The V gene lost 5 bases and the J gene lost 1 base, with 18 bases spanning the gap. The germline V gene has CDR1 SGHTA and CDR2 FQGTGA. The CDR3 is 16 residues long. This CDR3 is CASSPGGGRGSYEQYF. DNA of the CDR3: TGTGCCAGCAGCCCAGGGGGCGGGAGAGGGTCCTACGAGCAGTACTTC.

This rearrangement joins TRBV5-1 to TRBJ2-1, with 8 positions matching TRBD1. Germline-derived CDR1 and CDR2 are SGHRS and YFSETQ. J gave up 7 bases and V 4 bases, and 7 bases lay outside the gene matches. This CDR3 is built from 14 residues. The CDR3 protein is CASSPTRQGNEQFF. DNA of the CDR3: TGCGCCAGCAGCCCCACGCGACAGGGGAATGAGCAGTTCTTC.

V is TRBV29-1 and J is TRBJ2-4, with D tentatively TRBD1 (6 bases). V was cut by 7 bases and J by 3 bases, with 16 bases left in between. The germline V gene has CDR1 SQVTM and CDR2 ANQGSEA. This CDR3 region has 14 residues. Written as DNA, the CDR3 is TGCAGCGGAGCAGGGGATGAGGGCAAAAACATTCAGTACTTC. It codes for CSGAGDEGKNIQYF.

V gene TRBV5-4 combines with J gene TRBJ1-4; D not resolved. The germline V and J ends were trimmed by 4 bases and 8 bases, with 12 bases remaining between them. The CDR3 consists of 13 residues. Germline V CDR1 and CDR2: SGHNT, YYREEE (reference sequence). The CDR3 DNA sequence: TGTGCCAGCAGCATCAAACACGGGGAAAAACTGTTTTTT. Translating it yields CASSIKHGEKLFF.

The rearrangement links TRBV27 to TRBJ2-4, with 10 bases aligning to TRBD1. This CDR3 is 14 amino acids long. Germline assignment: CDR1 MNHEY and CDR2 SMNVEV (reference sequence). Trimming took 8 bases from V and 8 from J; bases not matched to a gene: 9. In DNA form, the CDR3 reads TGTGCCAGCTGGGGACAGGGGATGGCGGACATTCAGTACTTC. Protein: CASWGQGMADIQYF.